Following are 10 T cell receptor beta chains from one sample sequenced in a study of control samples from healthy donors and cancer patients. The data were produced by immunoSEQ multiplex PCR, yet TCRdb's version contains in-frame clones alone and is incomplete. The sample lists about 110,000 clones, roughly 90% occurring once. The sequenced material came from blood. The receptors derive from a woman aged 45-59 years in good health.

This chain joins TRBV4-3 and TRBJ2-3, with 12 nucleotides matching TRBD2. The CDR3 totals 16 residues. The V gene's germline CDR1 is LGHNA and CDR2 YSLEER. After removal of 3 bases from V and 3 bases from J, the junction contained 4 bases not matched to a gene. DNA for the CDR3: TGCGCCAGCAGCCACCTAGCGGGAGGGGGTACAGATACGCAGTATTTT. Amino acids: CASSHLAGGGTDTQYF.

This sequence joins TRBV12-3 or TRBV12-4 and TRBJ2-5; TRBD2 is a possible D gene (5 bases). The CDR3 is made up of 12 amino acids. Trimming shortened V by 1 base and J by 10 bases, and 10 bases separated the two germline ends. This CDR3 reads CASSLGGPHQYF. The CDR3, as DNA: TGTGCCAGCAGTTTAGGCGGGCCCCACCAGTACTTC.

The chain combines TRBV6-5 with TRBJ1-6, with no clear D. The length of the CDR3 is 12 residues. Germline assignment: CDR1 MNHEY and CDR2 SVGAGI. The V gene lost 2 bases and the J gene lost 19 bases, with 15 bases spanning the gap. CDR3 amino acids: CASSYPPPIEHF. In DNA, the CDR3 is TGTGCCAGCAGTTACCCCCCCCCAATAGAACACTTT.

The chain couples TRBV4-3 to TRBJ2-2, with D perhaps matching TRBD2 (6 bases). The CDR3 is 16 amino acids. V dropped 0 bases and J dropped 7 bases, with 15 bases sitting between them. From germline, CDR1 is LGHNA and CDR2 YSLEER. In DNA form, the CDR3 reads TGCGCCAGCAGCCAAGATTCCCCATTGGAGGGCGGGGAGCTGTTTTTT. The encoded protein is CASSQDSPLEGGELFF.

The rearrangement uses TRBV19 and TRBJ2-1; TRBD1 matches at 9 bases. Germline V gene sequence: CDR1 LNHDA, CDR2 SQIVND (reference sequence). V was clipped by 3 bases and J by 5 bases; unmatched bases: 2. This CDR3 is 14 amino acids long. In DNA, the CDR3 is TGTGCCAGTAGTATCCGGACAGGGGACAATGAGCAGTTCTTC. Translated, it gives CASSIRTGDNEQFF.

This chain joins TRBV4-3 and TRBJ1-1, with D unresolved. The CDR3 length is 13 residues. Trimming cost V 2 bases and J 6 bases, with 10 bases left between them. Looked up from germline, CDR1 is LGHNA and CDR2 is YSLEER. CDR3 sequence (DNA): TGCGCCAGCAGCCAATTTAACGGAGCTGAAGCTTTCTTT. It codes for CASSQFNGAEAFF.

This clone was observed once. The CDR3 spells CAWSVRGAGPYSNQPQHF. Here the CDR3 DNA reads TGTGCCTGGAGTGTACGCGGGGCAGGACCTTATAGCAATCAGCCCCAGCATTTT. The chain carries TRBV30 and TRBJ1-5; the D gene is possibly TRBD1 (5 bases). In germline, CDR1 is GTSNPN, CDR2 SVGIG (reference sequence). CDR3 length: 18 amino acids. Trimming removed 0 bases at V and 0 bases at J, with 18 bases between.

The chain couples TRBV5-1 to TRBJ2-1; 10 nucleotides line up with TRBD2. J gave up 1 base and V 4 bases, and 5 bases lay outside the gene matches. This CDR3 is 16 amino acids long. The germline gives CDR1 SGHRS, CDR2 YFSETQ. DNA for the CDR3: TGCGCCAGCAGCATGGGGGGACTAGCGTCCTACAATGAGCAGTTCTTC. As protein: CASSMGGLASYNEQFF.

CDR3 coding DNA: TGTGCCAGCAGCCTCCATCCCGGGATTAGGACCCAGTACTTC. This codes for CASSLHPGIRTQYF. The V and J genes are TRBV3-1 (or the pseudogene TRBV3-2) and TRBJ2-5, with D possibly being TRBD2 (5 bases). V dropped 4 bases and J dropped 7 bases, with 16 bases sitting between them. The V gene's germline CDR1 is LGHDT and CDR2 YNNKEL (reference sequence). The length of the CDR3 is 14 residues.

V gene TRBV30 combines with J gene TRBJ2-7; 7 bases are shared with TRBD2. Germline V gene sequence: CDR1 GTSNPN, CDR2 SVGIG (reference sequence). This CDR3 contains 16 residues. The trim removed 4 bases at V and 1 base at J, leaving 13 bases unmatched. CDR3 coding DNA: TGTGCCTGGACCGTGGGTTGGGGGGGAAAATCCTACGAGCAGTACTTC. It translates to CAWTVGWGGKSYEQYF.